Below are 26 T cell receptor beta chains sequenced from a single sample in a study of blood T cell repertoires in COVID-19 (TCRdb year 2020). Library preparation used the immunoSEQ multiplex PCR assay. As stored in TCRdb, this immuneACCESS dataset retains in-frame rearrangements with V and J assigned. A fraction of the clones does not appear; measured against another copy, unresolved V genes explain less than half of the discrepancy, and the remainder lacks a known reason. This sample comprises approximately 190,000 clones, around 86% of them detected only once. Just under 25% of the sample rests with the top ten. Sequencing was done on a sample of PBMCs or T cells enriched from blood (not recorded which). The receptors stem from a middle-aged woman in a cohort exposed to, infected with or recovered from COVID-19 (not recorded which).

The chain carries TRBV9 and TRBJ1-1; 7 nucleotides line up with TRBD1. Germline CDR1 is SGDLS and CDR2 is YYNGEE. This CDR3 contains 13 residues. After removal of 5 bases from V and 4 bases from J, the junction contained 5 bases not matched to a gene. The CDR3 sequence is CASRDQGGTEAFF. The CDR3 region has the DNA TGTGCCAGCAGAGACCAGGGGGGCACTGAAGCTTTCTTT. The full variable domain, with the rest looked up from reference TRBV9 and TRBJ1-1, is DSGVTQTPKHLITATGQRVTLRCSPRSGDLSVYWYQQSLDQGLQFLIQYYNGEERAKGNILERFSAQQFPDLHSELNLSSLELGDSALYFCASRDQGGTEAFFGQGTRLTVV.

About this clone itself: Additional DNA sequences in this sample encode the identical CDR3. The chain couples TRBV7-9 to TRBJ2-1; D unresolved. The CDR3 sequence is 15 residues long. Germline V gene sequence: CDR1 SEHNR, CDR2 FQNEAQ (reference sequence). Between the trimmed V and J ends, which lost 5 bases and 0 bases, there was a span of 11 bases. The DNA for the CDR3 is TGTGCCAGCAGCCCCCGCTCCAGCTCCTACAATGAGCAGTTCTTC. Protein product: CASSPRSSSYNEQFF.

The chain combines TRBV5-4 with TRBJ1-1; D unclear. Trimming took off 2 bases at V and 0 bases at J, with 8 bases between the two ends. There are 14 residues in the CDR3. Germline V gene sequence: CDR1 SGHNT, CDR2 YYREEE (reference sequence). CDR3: CASSFPTLNTEAFF. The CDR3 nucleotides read TGTGCCAGCAGCTTCCCAACACTGAACACTGAAGCTTTCTTT.

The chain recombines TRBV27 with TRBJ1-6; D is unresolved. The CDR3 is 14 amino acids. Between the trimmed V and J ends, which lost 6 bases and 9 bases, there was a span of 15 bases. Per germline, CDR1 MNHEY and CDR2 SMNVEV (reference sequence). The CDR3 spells CASRRQISSSPLHF. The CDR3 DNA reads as TGTGCCAGCAGAAGACAAATCAGCAGTTCACCCCTCCACTTT.

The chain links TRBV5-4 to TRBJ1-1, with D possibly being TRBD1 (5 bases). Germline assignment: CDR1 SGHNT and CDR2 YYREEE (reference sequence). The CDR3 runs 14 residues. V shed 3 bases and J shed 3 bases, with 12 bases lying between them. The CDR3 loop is CASSSRAYDTEAFF. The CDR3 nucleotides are TGTGCCAGCAGCTCCAGGGCCTATGACACTGAAGCTTTCTTT.

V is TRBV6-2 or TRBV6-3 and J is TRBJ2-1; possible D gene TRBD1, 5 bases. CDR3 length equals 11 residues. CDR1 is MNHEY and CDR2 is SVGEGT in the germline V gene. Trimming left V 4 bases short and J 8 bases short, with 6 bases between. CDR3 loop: CASSSRDEQFF. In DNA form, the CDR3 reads TGTGCCAGCAGTTCCAGGGATGAGCAGTTCTTC.

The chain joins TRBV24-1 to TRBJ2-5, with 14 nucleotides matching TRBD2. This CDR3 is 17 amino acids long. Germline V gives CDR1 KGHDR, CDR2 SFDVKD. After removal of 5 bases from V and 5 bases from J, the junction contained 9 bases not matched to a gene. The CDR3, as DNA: TGTGCCACCAGTGGCGGGACTAGCGGGAGTTTCGGGGAGACCCAGTACTTC. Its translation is CATSGGTSGSFGETQYF.

CDR3 sequence reads: CAISESDRGRRYSRSPLHF. CDR3 DNA sequence: TGTGCCATCAGTGAGTCCGACAGGGGGCGAAGGTATTCTAGGTCACCCCTCCACTTT. The rearrangement joins TRBV10-3 to TRBJ1-6, with TRBD1 matching over 10 bases. Unmatched junction bases numbered 15, after V lost 0 bases and J lost 10 bases. The CDR3 has 19 residues. Germline CDR1 reads ENHRY; CDR2 reads SYGVKD.

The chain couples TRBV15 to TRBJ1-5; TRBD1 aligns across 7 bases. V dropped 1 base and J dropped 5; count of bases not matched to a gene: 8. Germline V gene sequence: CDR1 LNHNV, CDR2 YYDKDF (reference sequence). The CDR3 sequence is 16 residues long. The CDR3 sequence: CATSRVGKGADQPQHF. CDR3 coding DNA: TGTGCCACCAGCAGAGTGGGTAAGGGGGCCGATCAGCCCCAGCATTTT.

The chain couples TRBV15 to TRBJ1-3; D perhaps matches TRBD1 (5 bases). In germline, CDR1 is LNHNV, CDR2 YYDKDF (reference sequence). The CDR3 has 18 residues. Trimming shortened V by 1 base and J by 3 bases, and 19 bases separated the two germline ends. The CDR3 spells CATSRGGGTLSLGNTIYF. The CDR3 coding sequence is TGTGCCACCAGCAGAGGGGGGGGTACCTTATCTCTTGGAAACACCATATATTTT.

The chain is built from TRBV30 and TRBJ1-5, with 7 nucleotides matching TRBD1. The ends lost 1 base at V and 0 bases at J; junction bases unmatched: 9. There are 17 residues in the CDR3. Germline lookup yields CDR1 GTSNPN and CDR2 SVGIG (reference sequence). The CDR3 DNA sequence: TGTGCCTGGAGTGGAGGGACAGCCTTTTATAGCAATCAGCCCCAGCATTTT. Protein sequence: CAWSGGTAFYSNQPQHF.

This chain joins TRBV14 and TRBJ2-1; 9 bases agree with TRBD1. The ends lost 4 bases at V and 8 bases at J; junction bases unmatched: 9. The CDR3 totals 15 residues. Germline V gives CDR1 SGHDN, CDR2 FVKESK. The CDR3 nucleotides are TGTGCCAGCAGCCCCTCGACAGGGGGAGTCGATGAGCAGTTCTTC. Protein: CASSPSTGGVDEQFF.

As DNA, the CDR3 is TGTGCCTGTAAACAGGGGGAACTCTATGGCTACACCTTC. Encoded protein: CACKQGELYGYTF. V gene TRBV30 combines with J gene TRBJ1-2; 8 bases agree with TRBD1. This CDR3 region has 13 residues. J was trimmed by 4 bases and V by 6 bases; bases with no gene match: 7. The germline V gene encodes CDR1 GTSNPN and CDR2 SVGIG (reference sequence).

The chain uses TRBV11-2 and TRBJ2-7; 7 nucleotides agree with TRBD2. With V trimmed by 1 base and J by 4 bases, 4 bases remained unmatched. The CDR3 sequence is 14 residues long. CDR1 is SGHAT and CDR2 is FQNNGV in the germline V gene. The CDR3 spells CASSLGAGGYEQYF. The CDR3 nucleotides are TGTGCCAGCAGCTTAGGAGCCGGGGGGTACGAGCAGTACTTC.

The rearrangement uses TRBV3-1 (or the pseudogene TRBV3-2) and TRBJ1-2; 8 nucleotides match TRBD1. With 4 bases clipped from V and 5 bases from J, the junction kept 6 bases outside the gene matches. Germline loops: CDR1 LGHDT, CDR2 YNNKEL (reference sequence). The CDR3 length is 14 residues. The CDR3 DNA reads TGTGCCAGCAGCCCCGGACAGGGATTATATGGCTACACCTTC. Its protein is CASSPGQGLYGYTF.

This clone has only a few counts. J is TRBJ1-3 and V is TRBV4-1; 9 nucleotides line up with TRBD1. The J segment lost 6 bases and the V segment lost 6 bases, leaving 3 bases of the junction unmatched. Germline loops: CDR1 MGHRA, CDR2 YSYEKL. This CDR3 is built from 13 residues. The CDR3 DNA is TGCGCCAGCAGTTTACAGGGGGCAAACACCATATATTTT. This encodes CASSLQGANTIYF.

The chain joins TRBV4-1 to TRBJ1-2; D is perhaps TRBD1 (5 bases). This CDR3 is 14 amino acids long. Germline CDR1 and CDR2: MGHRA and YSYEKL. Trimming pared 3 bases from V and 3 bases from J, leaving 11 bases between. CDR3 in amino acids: CASSHSGADYGYTF. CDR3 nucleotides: TGCGCCAGCAGCCACAGCGGGGCGGACTATGGCTACACCTTC.

This CDR3 reads CASSEMRTSGEETQYF. CDR3 nucleotides: TGTGCCAGCAGTGAAATGCGGACTAGCGGGGAGGAGACCCAGTACTTC. The chain carries TRBV2 and TRBJ2-5; 12 bases match TRBD2. The CDR3 is 16 residues long. Germline trimming cut 2 bases from V and 5 bases from J; bases unmatched to any gene: 6. Germline CDR1 and CDR2: SNHLY and FYNNEI. Variable domain in full (rest from reference TRBV2 and TRBJ2-5): EPEVTQTPSHQVTQMGQEVILRCVPISNHLYFYWYRQILGQKVEFLVSFYNNEISEKSEIFDDQFSVERPDGSNFTLKIRSTKLEDSAMYFCASSEMRTSGEETQYFGPGTRLLVL.

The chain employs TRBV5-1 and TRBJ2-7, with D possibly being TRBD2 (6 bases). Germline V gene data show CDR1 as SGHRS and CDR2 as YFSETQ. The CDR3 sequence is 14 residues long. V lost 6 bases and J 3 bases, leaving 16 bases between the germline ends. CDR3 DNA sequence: TGCGCCAGCAAGGACGAGCGGGTGAACTACGAGCAGTACTTC. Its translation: CASKDERVNYEQYF.

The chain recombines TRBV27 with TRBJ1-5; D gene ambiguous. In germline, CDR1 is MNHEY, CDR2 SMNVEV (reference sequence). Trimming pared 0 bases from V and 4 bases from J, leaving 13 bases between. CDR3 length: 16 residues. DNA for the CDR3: TGTGCCAGCAGTTTATCCTCGTACAGCCTAAATCAGCCCCAGCATTTT. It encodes CASSLSSYSLNQPQHF.

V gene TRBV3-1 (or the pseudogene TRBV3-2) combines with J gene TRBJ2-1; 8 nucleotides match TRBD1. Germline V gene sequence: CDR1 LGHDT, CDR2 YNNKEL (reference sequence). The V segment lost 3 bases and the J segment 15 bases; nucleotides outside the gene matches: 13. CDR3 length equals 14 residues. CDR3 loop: CASSQTGVALWSFF. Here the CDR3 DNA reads TGTGCCAGCAGCCAGACAGGGGTCGCCCTCTGGTCGTTCTTC.

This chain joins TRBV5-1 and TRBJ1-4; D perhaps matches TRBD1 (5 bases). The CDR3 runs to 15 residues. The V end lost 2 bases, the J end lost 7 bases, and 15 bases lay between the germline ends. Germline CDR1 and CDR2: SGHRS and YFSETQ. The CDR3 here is CASSLGSLRGEKLFF. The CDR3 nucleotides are TGCGCCAGCAGCTTAGGTTCCTTAAGGGGTGAAAAACTGTTTTTT.

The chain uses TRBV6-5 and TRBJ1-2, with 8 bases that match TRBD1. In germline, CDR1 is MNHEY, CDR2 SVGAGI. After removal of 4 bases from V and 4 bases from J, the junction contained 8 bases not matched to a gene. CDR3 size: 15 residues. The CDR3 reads CASSLLHGQGYGYTF. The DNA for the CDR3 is TGTGCCAGCAGTTTACTACACGGACAGGGCTATGGCTACACCTTC.

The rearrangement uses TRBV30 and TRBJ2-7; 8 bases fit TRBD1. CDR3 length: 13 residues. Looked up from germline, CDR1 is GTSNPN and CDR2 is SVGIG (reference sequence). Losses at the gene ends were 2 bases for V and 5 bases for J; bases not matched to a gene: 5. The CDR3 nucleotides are TGTGCCTGGAGTTCGGACAGGGTTCACGAGCAGTACTTC. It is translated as CAWSSDRVHEQYF.

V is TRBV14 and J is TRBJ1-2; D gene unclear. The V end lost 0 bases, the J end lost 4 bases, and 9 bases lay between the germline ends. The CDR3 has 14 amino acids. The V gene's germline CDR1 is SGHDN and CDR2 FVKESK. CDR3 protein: CASSQDVVPYGYTF. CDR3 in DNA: TGTGCCAGCAGCCAAGATGTAGTTCCCTATGGCTACACCTTC.

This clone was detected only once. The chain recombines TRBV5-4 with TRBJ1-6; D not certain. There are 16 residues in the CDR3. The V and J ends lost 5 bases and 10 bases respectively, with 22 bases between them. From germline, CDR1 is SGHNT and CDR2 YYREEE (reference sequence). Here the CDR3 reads CASSFTPGRRESPLHF. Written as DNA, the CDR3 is TGTGCCAGCAGTTTTACCCCGGGTAGGAGAGAATCACCCCTCCACTTT.